The 29 T cell receptor beta chains below come from one sample, sequenced in a study of blood T cells in healthy people across ages. Next came a second PCR, run for about 7 to 12 cycles, which used a sample-barcoded 5' primer along with a J-beta primer mix. Using its own MiXCR run on the 5' RACE reads, TCRdb lists one record per CDR3 protein. The repertoire has about 1.4 million distinct CDR3 sequences, approximately 63% of them found once; the top ten carry 6.5% to 8%. The sequencing input was blood. These receptors originate from a man between 18 and 35 years old in good health.

Comment on this clonotype: One end of the junction does not line up with germline, which may come from a read error. V gene TRBV4-1 combines with J gene TRBJ2-5, with D possibly matching TRBD2 (6 bases). This CDR3 comprises 15 residues. CDR1 and CDR2 from the germline V gene are MGHRA and YSYEKL. For the CDR3, the DNA is TGCGTCAGCAGCCAAGATCGAGGGACTTTAGAGACCCAGTACTTC. Residues: CVSSQDRGTLETQYF.

V is TRBV12-3 or TRBV12-4 and J is TRBJ1-3, with D perhaps TRBD1 (6 bases). V lost 5 bases and J 6 bases, leaving 20 bases between the germline ends. The CDR3 is 16 residues long. This CDR3 is CASSLWAGQKTNTIYF. Here the CDR3 DNA reads TGTGCCAGCAGTCTCTGGGCTGGACAGAAGACAAACACCATATATTTT.

The V call is TRBV4-2, the J call TRBJ1-1; D is possibly TRBD1 (6 bases). The V gene's germline CDR1 is LGHNA and CDR2 YNFKEQ. V lost 4 bases, J lost 3 bases, and 15 bases lay in between. The CDR3 has 15 residues. DNA for the CDR3: TGTGCCAGCAGCCTCGAAGACAGGTTCGACACTGAAGCTTTCTTT. As protein: CASSLEDRFDTEAFF.

This clonotype has more than one count but fewer than ten. The rearrangement links TRBV20-1 to TRBJ2-4; D might be TRBD1 or TRBD2, each matching 5 bases. Germline V gives CDR1 DFQATT, CDR2 SNEGSKA (reference sequence). Trimming left V 3 bases short and J 3 bases short, with 9 bases between. This CDR3 has 13 amino acids. The CDR3 protein is CSARGEVKNIQYF. The CDR3 coding sequence is TGCAGTGCTAGGGGGGAAGTCAAAAACATTCAGTACTTC.

The chain recombines TRBV12-3 or TRBV12-4 with TRBJ1-2; 11 nucleotides agree with TRBD1. The CDR3 length is 17 residues. Trimming cost V 4 bases and J 7 bases; bases outside gene matches: 14. CDR3 nucleotides: TGTGCCAGCAGTTCCAAGAATGGACAGGGGGCCGCCGGTGGCTACACCTTC. It translates to CASSSKNGQGAAGGYTF.

Comment on this clonotype: The conserved final phenylalanine or tryptophan is absent from the CDR3, which likely points to a read error. The chain links TRBV27 to TRBJ1-1; no reliable D call. Germline V gene lookup returns CDR1 MNHEY and CDR2 SMNVEV (reference sequence). The CDR3 is made up of 13 amino acids. Trimming pared 11 bases from V and 2 bases from J, leaving 15 bases between. The CDR3 nucleotides are TGTGCCGCCCCCGCGAGGGCCAACACTGAAGCTTTCTCT. Its protein product is CAAPARANTEAFS.

J is TRBJ2-1 and V is TRBV25-1; a possible D gene is TRBD2 (5 bases). CDR1 MGHDK and CDR2 SYGVNS come from the germline V gene. Trimming cost V 4 bases and J 12 bases, with 10 bases left between them. The CDR3 has 11 residues. The CDR3 nucleotides read TGTGCCAGCAGTGCTGGAGGTTGGCAGTTCTTC. Its protein product is CASSAGGWQFF.

This clonotype was seen a few times. V usage is TRBV4-2 and J usage is TRBJ2-7; the D is unclear. Trimming removed 0 bases from V and 6 bases from J, with 12 bases in between. The CDR3 is made up of 14 amino acids. Germline loops: CDR1 LGHNA, CDR2 YNFKEQ. The CDR3 reads CASSQERIPGEQYF. The CDR3 DNA reads as TGTGCCAGCAGCCAAGAAAGAATACCGGGCGAGCAGTACTTC.

J is TRBJ2-4 and V is TRBV6-2 or TRBV6-3; tentatively, D is TRBD1 or TRBD2 (5 bases each). Trimming took 6 bases from V and 13 from J, leaving 19 bases between them. This CDR3 spans 13 amino acids. Germline V gene sequence: CDR1 MNHEY, CDR2 SVGEGT. The CDR3 coding sequence is TGTGCCAGCAGACAAGAGGGGATGGCGGAGCAGTACTTC. Its protein is CASRQEGMAEQYF.

The rearrangement uses TRBV7-9 and TRBJ2-1; D gene uncertain. Trimming left V 5 bases short and J 7 bases short, with 24 bases between. The germline gives CDR1 SEHNR, CDR2 FQNEAQ (reference sequence). This CDR3 contains 17 residues. The CDR3 sequence is CASSLNPHRIDSNEQFF. CDR3 in DNA: TGTGCCAGCAGCCTAAACCCACATCGGATAGATTCAAATGAGCAGTTCTTC.

This clonotype was seen a few times. The chain is built from TRBV12-3 or TRBV12-4 and TRBJ2-5; 8 positions agree with TRBD1. This CDR3 spans 13 amino acids. The junction had 3 bases not matched to a gene; V was cut back by 6 bases and J by 3 bases. The CDR3 loop reads CASRTQGEETQYF. For the CDR3, the DNA is TGTGCCAGCAGGACACAGGGGGAAGAGACCCAGTACTTC.

This clonotype was found once. The chain has TRBV9 and TRBJ1-4; weak D call: TRBD1 (6 bases). The CDR3 spans 15 residues. V gave up 3 bases and J gave up 1 base, with 10 bases separating them. Germline V gene lookup returns CDR1 SGDLS and CDR2 YYNGEE. The CDR3 loop reads CASSAEGGTNEKLFF. As DNA, the CDR3 is TGTGCCAGCAGCGCCGAAGGGGGAACTAATGAAAAACTGTTTTTT.

The gene calls are TRBV5-8 and TRBJ2-3; 9 bases map to TRBD1. CDR1 SGHTS and CDR2 YDEGEE come from the germline V gene. V shed 6 bases, J shed 2 bases, and the junction held 13 bases outside the gene matches. The CDR3 is made up of 17 amino acids. The CDR3 DNA reads TGTGCCAGCAACCCCTTGGACGGGACAGGGTTCACAGATACGCAGTATTTT. Amino acid sequence: CASNPLDGTGFTDTQYF.

This clonotype was picked up a small number of times. This chain connects TRBV7-2 to TRBJ2-1; the D gene is possibly TRBD1 (7 bases). The CDR3 spans 19 residues. V was pared by 2 bases and J by 2 bases, with 22 bases between. The V gene's germline CDR1 is SGHTA and CDR2 FQGNSA. As DNA, the CDR3 is TGTGCCAGCAGCTTACCGACAGGGATGTCGGGGGACCCCTACAATGAGCAGTTCTTC. Residues: CASSLPTGMSGDPYNEQFF.

This clonotype was seen only a few times. The chain uses TRBV20-1 and TRBJ2-5; no reliable D call. The V end was cut by 4 bases, the J end by 2 bases, with 5 bases between. Germline CDR1 is DFQATT and CDR2 is SNEGSKA (reference sequence). The CDR3 sequence is 11 residues long. The CDR3 nucleotides read TGCAGTGCTATACAGCAAGAGACCCAGTACTTC. Translating gives CSAIQQETQYF.

This clonotype was seen only a few times. The chain has TRBV20-1 and TRBJ2-1; D remains ambiguous. V was trimmed by 2 bases and J by 5 bases, leaving 7 bases between them. The germline V gene encodes CDR1 DFQATT and CDR2 SNEGSKA (reference sequence). This CDR3 is built from 12 residues. CDR3 DNA: TGCAGTGCTAGATACAGCGACAATGAGCAGTTCTTC. This gives the protein CSARYSDNEQFF.

The gene calls are TRBV10-3 and TRBJ1-1, with D tentatively TRBD1 (5 bases). V lost 2 bases to trimming and J lost 6 bases, with 22 bases between them. Germline V gives CDR1 ENHRY, CDR2 SYGVKD. The CDR3 consists of 17 residues. CDR3 amino acids: CAISEPGGLSFLAEAFF. DNA of the CDR3: TGTGCCATCAGTGAGCCGGGGGGACTATCCTTTCTGGCTGAAGCTTTCTTT.

Here the CDR3 reads CASMLSGANVLTF. The CDR3 DNA follows: TGCGCCAGCATGCTCTCTGGGGCCAACGTCCTGACTTTC. The V gene is TRBV5-1, the J gene TRBJ2-6, with D uncertain. CDR1 and CDR2 (germline): SGHRS, YFSETQ. V dropped 6 bases and J dropped 0 bases, with 4 bases sitting between them. The CDR3 is 13 amino acids.

Concerning this clonotype itself: The junction departs from germline at one end; a sequencing error may be responsible. The chain combines TRBV3-1 with TRBJ2-3; 7 positions agree with TRBD1. Germline V CDR1 and CDR2: LGHDT, YNNKEL (reference sequence). The CDR3 loop spans 17 amino acids. The CDR3 region has the DNA TGTGCCAGCGGCCAAGTTCGTGGGACAGCATTTACAGATACGCAGTATTTT. Its translation: CASGQVRGTAFTDTQYF.

V usage is TRBV15 and J usage is TRBJ2-1; the D gene is possibly TRBD1 (6 bases). V dropped 1 base and J dropped 10 bases, with 11 bases sitting between them. The CDR3 has 13 amino acids. CDR1 is LNHNV and CDR2 is YYDKDF in the germline V gene (reference sequence). As DNA, the CDR3 is TGTGCCACCAGCAGAGGGGGGCCAGGGGAGCAGTTCTTC. This encodes CATSRGGPGEQFF.

The chain carries TRBV20-1 and TRBJ2-7, with unresolved D. The V end lost 8 bases, the J end lost 2 bases, and 13 bases lay between the germline ends. The CDR3 runs to 12 residues. The germline V gene has CDR1 DFQATT and CDR2 SNEGSKA (reference sequence). CDR3 bases: TGCAGTCCGGATGGACGGGCCTACGAGCAGTACTTC. Its translation is CSPDGRAYEQYF.

This clonotype showed up just a few times. A junction boundary mismatches the germline segment, possibly from a read error. The chain joins TRBV7-2 to TRBJ2-3; D possibly corresponds to TRBD2 (6 bases). The CDR3 is 17 residues long. Germline loops: CDR1 SGHTA, CDR2 FQGNSA. The CDR3 protein is CASSVTAGLTSTDTQYF. In DNA form, the CDR3 reads TGTGCCAGCAGCGTAACCGCGGGTCTCACTAGCACGGATACGCAGTATTTT. The whole variable domain, filled in from reference TRBV7-2 and TRBJ2-3, reads GAGVSQSPSNKVTEKGKDVELRCDPISGHTALYWYRQSLGQGLEFLIYFQGNSAPDKSGLPSDRFSAERTGGSVSTLTIQRTQQEDSAVYLCASSVTAGLTSTDTQYFGPGTRLTVL.

The rearrangement joins TRBV20-1 to TRBJ2-1, with a weak D call TRBD1 (6 bases). The CDR3 has 15 amino acids. V shed 1 base and J shed 2 bases, with 12 bases lying between them. CDR1 DFQATT and CDR2 SNEGSKA come from the germline V gene (reference sequence). The CDR3 DNA reads TGCAGTGCTAGAGGCCCCAGGGGAACCTACAATGAGCAGTTCTTC. Its translation: CSARGPRGTYNEQFF.

This rearrangement joins TRBV9 to TRBJ2-3; TRBD1 agrees at 7 bases. The CDR3 has 15 residues. In germline, CDR1 is SGDLS, CDR2 YYNGEE. The V and J ends lost 4 bases and 2 bases, in that order; junction bases with no gene match: 7. In DNA form, the CDR3 reads TGTGCCAGCAGCCCCCAAGGACAGGACACAGATACGCAGTATTTT. Its protein is CASSPQGQDTDTQYF.

This chain joins TRBV4-2 and TRBJ2-1; D ambiguous. V was clipped by 0 bases and J by 7 bases, with 10 bases between them. Germline-derived CDR1 and CDR2 are LGHNA and YNFKEQ. CDR3 size: 14 residues. This CDR3 reads CASSQEGANNEQFF. In nucleotides, the CDR3 is TGTGCCAGCAGCCAAGAAGGAGCGAATAATGAGCAGTTCTTC.

The V call is TRBV20-1, the J call TRBJ1-1, with D tentatively TRBD1 (5 bases). This CDR3 is 14 amino acids long. Between the trimmed V and J ends, which lost 0 bases and 2 bases, there was a span of 10 bases. In germline, CDR1 is DFQATT, CDR2 SNEGSKA (reference sequence). DNA for the CDR3: TGCAGTGCTAGAGATCTCCAGGGCAACACTGAAGCTTTCTTT. Its translation: CSARDLQGNTEAFF.

Worth noting for this clonotype: An end of the junction does not agree with germline; a read error may underlie this. The chain has TRBV4-2 and TRBJ2-3; a weak D match, TRBD2 (5 bases). Germline lookup yields CDR1 LGHNA and CDR2 YNFKEQ. The CDR3 sequence is 16 residues long. CDR3 region: CARSRGEGYNTDTQYF. CDR3 in DNA: TGTGCCAGAAGCCGTGGCGAGGGCTATAACACAGATACGCAGTATTTT.

This sequence joins TRBV25-1 and TRBJ2-3; D may be TRBD2 (6 bases). V lost 6 bases to trimming and J lost 4 bases, with 14 bases between them. Germline CDR1 reads MGHDK; CDR2 reads SYGVNS. This CDR3 is built from 14 residues. The CDR3 spells CASRKTSSSDTQYF. The CDR3 bases are TGTGCCAGCAGGAAGACTAGTTCGTCAGATACGCAGTATTTT.

This sequence joins TRBV6-6 and TRBJ2-1; D remains ambiguous. V was trimmed by 8 bases and J by 5 bases, leaving 10 bases between them. The CDR3 totals 12 residues. From germline, CDR1 is MNHNY and CDR2 SVGAGI (reference sequence). CDR3 sequence: CASAPSHNEQFF. Written as DNA, the CDR3 is TGTGCCAGCGCCCCCAGCCACAATGAGCAGTTCTTC.